This T cell receptor (beta chain) was identified in a study of shared clonotypes between healthy human individuals. Study-level information: Ranging from 18 to 49 in age, donors were two women and three men. General study findings and limits: Sampling covered nothing but blood. Tissue TCR repertoires likely differ from those found in blood.

Over several immunoSEQ plates, each subset's genomic DNA was distributed in even portions. Sequencing was performed with immunoSEQ multiplex PCR; in TCRdb, only in-frame clones are kept and a portion is missing. The repertoire holds 2 million to 3 million clones, with over 85% as singletons. Trimming left V 0 bases short and J 4 bases short, with 16 bases between. CDR3 length equals 17 residues. Germline V CDR1 and CDR2: LNHNV, YYDKDF (reference sequence). In the CD4+ fraction, cells were divided into CD45RA+ naive and CD45RA-negative memory subsets. Comment on this clone: Antigen unknown.

The sequence came from a man younger than 35 in good health. Some clones in this sample may be carry-over from other donors' samples. The sequenced material came from naive CD4+ T cells from PBMCs. Indicated subset: CD45RA+ positively selected. The rearrangement joins TRBV15 to TRBJ1-5; the D is unclear. The CDR3 loop reads CATSRDRVGFGNQPQHF. DNA of the CDR3: TGTGCCACCAGCAGAGATCGAGTGGGGTTTGGGAATCAGCCCCAGCATTTT.